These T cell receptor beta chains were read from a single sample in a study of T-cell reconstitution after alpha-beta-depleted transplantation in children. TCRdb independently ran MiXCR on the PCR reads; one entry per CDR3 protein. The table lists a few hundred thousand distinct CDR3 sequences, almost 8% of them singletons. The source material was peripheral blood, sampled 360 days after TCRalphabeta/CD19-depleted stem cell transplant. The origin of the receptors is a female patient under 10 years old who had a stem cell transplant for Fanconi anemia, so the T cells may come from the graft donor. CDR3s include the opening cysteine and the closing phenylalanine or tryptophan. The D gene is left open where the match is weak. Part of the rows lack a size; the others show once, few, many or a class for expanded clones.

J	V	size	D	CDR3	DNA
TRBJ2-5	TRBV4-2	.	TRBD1	CASSPGQVQETQYF	TGTGCCAGCAGCCCGGGACAGGTACAAGAGACCCAGTACTTC
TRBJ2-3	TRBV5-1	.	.	CASSLFPGNPGDTQYF	TGCGCCAGCAGCTTGTTTCCAGGGAATCCGGGAGATACGCAGTATTTT
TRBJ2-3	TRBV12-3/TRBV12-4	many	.	CASSQLDRADTQYF	TGTGCCAGCAGTCAACTGGACAGAGCAGATACGCAGTATTTT
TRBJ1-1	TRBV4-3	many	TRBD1	CASSQEVGQGFPEAFF	TGCGCCAGCAGCCAAGAGGTAGGACAGGGGTTTCCTGAAGCTTTCTTT
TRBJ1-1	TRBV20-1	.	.	CSARWSGSPNTEAFF	TGCAGTGCTAGGTGGAGCGGCAGCCCGAACACTGAAGCTTTCTTT
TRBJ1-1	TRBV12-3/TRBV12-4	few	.	CASSFLGIRTEAFF	TGTGCCAGCAGTTTTCTAGGGATTAGGACTGAAGCTTTCTTT
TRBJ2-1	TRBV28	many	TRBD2	CASRQLAGGPSEQFF	TGTGCCAGCAGACAACTAGCGGGGGGGCCGAGTGAGCAGTTCTTC
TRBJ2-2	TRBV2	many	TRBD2	CASSVPQGFSLAGNTGELFF	TGTGCCAGCAGTGTCCCACAGGGGTTTTCACTAGCGGGAAACACCGGGGAGCTGTTTTTT
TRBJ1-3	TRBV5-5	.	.	CASSFFSGQASSGNTIYF	TGTGCCAGCAGCTTCTTTTCTGGGCAGGCCAGCTCTGGAAACACCATATATTTT
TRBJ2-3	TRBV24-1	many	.	CATSNLVVPDTQYF	TGTGCCACCAGTAATCTAGTGGTTCCAGATACGCAGTATTTT
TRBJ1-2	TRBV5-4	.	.	CASSSGLREFLYGYTF	TGTGCCAGCAGCTCCGGACTCAGGGAGTTCCTCTATGGCTACACCTTC
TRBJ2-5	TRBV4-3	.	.	CASSQGRAQAETQYF	TGCGCCAGCAGCCAAGGAAGGGCGCAGGCCGAGACCCAGTACTTC
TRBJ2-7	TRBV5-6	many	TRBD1	CASSWPGQGSYEQYF	TGTGCCAGCAGCTGGCCGGGACAGGGGTCCTACGAGCAGTACTTC
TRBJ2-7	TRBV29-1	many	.	CSVAPRRSYEQYF	TGCAGCGTTGCCCCACGGCGATCCTACGAGCAGTACTTC
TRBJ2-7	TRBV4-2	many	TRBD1	CASSQDQGTGGWKQYF	TGTGCCAGCAGCCAAGACCAGGGGACAGGGGGGTGGAAGCAGTACTTC
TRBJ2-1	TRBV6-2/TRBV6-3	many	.	CASSYGGGGRYNEQFF	TGTGCCAGCAGTTACGGCGGGGGCGGCAGATACAATGAGCAGTTCTTC
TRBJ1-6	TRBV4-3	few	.	CASSQVLHAASPKLNSPLHF	TGCGCCAGCAGCCAAGTTCTCCATGCGGCTTCCCCTAAACTTAATTCACCCCTCCACTTT
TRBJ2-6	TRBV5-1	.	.	CASSLSPLSGANVLTF	TGCGCCAGCAGCTTGTCCCCCCTCTCTGGGGCCAACGTCCTGACTTTC
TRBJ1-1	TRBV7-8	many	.	CASAVDIYTEAFF	TGTGCCAGCGCGGTAGACATATACACTGAAGCTTTCTTT
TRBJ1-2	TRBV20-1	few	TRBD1	CSARGTGEGGYTF	TGCAGTGCTAGAGGGACAGGGGAGGGTGGCTACACCTTC
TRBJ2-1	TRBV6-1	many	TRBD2	CASGLADSYNEQFF	TGTGCCAGCGGACTAGCGGACTCCTACAATGAGCAGTTCTTC
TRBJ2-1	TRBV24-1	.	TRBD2	CATSVNPGTSGGGAYNEQFF	TGTGCCACCAGTGTCAACCCCGGGACTAGCGGGGGGGGGGCCTACAATGAGCAGTTCTTC
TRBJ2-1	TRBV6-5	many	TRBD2	CASSYYPASGRTDYNEQFF	TGTGCCAGCAGTTACTATCCCGCTAGCGGGAGGACAGACTACAATGAGCAGTTCTTC
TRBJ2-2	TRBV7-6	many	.	CASSPRTSANTGELFF	TGTGCCAGCAGCCCAAGGACGTCCGCGAACACCGGGGAGCTGTTTTTT
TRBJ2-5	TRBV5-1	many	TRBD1	CASKGTGVHQETQYF	TGCGCCAGCAAGGGGACAGGGGTCCACCAAGAGACCCAGTACTTC
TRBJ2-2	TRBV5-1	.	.	CASSWSDREGGELFF	TGCGCCAGCAGCTGGAGTGACAGGGAGGGCGGGGAGCTGTTTTTT
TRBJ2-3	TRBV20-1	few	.	CSASVGTQYF	TGCAGTGCTAGTGTGGGTACGCAGTATTTT
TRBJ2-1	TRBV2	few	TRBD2	CASSELAGSNEQFF	TGTGCCAGCAGTGAACTAGCGGGGAGCAATGAGCAGTTCTTC
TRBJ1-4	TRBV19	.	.	CASTMKWNEKLFF	TGTGCCAGTACGATGAAGTGGAATGAAAAACTGTTTTTT
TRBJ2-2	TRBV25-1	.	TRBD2	CASSELRLAGGLTGELFF	TGTGCCAGCAGTGAATTGCGTCTAGCGGGGGGACTCACCGGGGAGCTGTTTTTT
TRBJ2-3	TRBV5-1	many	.	CASSLGDSTDTQYF	TGCGCCAGCAGCTTGGGCGACAGCACAGATACGCAGTATTTT
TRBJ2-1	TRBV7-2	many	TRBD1	CASSPIGGRWGHNEQFF	TGTGCCAGCAGCCCCATAGGGGGCCGGTGGGGGCACAATGAGCAGTTCTTC
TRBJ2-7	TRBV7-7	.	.	CASSSTEWHEQYF	TGTGCTAGCAGCTCGACAGAATGGCACGAGCAGTACTTC
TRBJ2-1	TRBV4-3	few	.	CASSRREGGEQFF	TGCGCCAGCAGTCGGAGAGAAGGGGGTGAGCAGTTCTTC
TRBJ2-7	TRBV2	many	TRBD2	CASSARLAGEQYF	TGTGCCAGCAGCGCGCGACTAGCTGGCGAGCAGTACTTC
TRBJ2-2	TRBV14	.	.	CASSQQEIGELFF	TGTGCCAGCAGCCAACAGGAAATCGGGGAGCTGTTTTTT
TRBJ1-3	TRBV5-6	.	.	CASSHSTRRLSGNTIYF	TGTGCCAGCAGCCACAGTACAAGGCGCCTCTCTGGAAACACCATATATTTT
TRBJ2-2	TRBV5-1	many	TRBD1	CASSLEGTANTGELFF	TGCGCCAGCAGCTTGGAAGGGACAGCAAACACCGGGGAGCTGTTTTTT
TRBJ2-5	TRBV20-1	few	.	CSARSTRDQETQYF	TGCAGTGCTAGAAGTACGCGGGACCAAGAGACCCAGTACTTC
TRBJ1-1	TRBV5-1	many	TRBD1	CASSKVQGFTEAFF	TGCGCCAGCAGTAAAGTACAGGGGTTCACTGAAGCTTTCTTT
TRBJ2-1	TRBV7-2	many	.	CASSAASREQFF	TGTGCCAGCAGCGCTGCTTCCCGTGAGCAGTTCTTC
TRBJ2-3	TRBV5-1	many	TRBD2	CASSATTSGVKTDTQYF	TGCGCCAGCAGCGCCACGACTAGCGGGGTTAAGACAGATACGCAGTATTTT
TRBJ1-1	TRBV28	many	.	CAGGSGRKNTEAFF	TGTGCCGGGGGGTCGGGACGGAAGAACACTGAAGCTTTCTTT
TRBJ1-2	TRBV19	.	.	CASSIARQNYGYTF	TGTGCCAGTAGCATTGCCCGGCAGAACTATGGCTACACCTTC
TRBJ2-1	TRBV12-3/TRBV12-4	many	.	CASTKQGEQFF	TGTGCCAGCACAAAGCAGGGTGAGCAGTTCTTC
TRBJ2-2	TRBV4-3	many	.	CASSQAPGVGTGELFF	TGCGCCAGCAGCCAAGCCCCCGGGGTTGGAACCGGGGAGCTGTTTTTT
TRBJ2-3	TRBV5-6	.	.	CASSLEGVSTDTQYF	TGTGCCAGCAGCTTGGAGGGAGTAAGCACAGATACGCAGTATTTT
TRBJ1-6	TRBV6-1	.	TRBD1	CASSSKSGTGYSPLHF	TGTGCCAGCAGCTCTAAATCCGGGACAGGGTACTCACCCCTCCACTTT
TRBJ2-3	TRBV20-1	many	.	CSASKGDTQYF	TGCAGTGCCTCCAAAGGGGATACGCAGTATTTT
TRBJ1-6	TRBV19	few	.	CASSMGGRGDSPLHF	TGTGCCAGTAGTATGGGCGGCAGAGGCGATTCACCCCTCCACTTT
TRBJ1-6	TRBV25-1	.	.	CASRKGEVGSPLHF	TGTGCCAGCAGAAAAGGTGAGGTAGGGTCACCCCTCCACTTT
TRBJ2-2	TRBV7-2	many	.	CASSLPASTGELFF	TGTGCCAGCAGCTTACCAGCTAGCACCGGGGAGCTGTTTTTT
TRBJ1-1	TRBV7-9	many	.	CASSPTRTANTEAFF	TGTGCCAGCAGCCCGACCAGGACCGCGAACACTGAAGCTTTCTTT
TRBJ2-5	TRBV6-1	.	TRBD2	CASTPTPGLTYQETQYF	TGTGCCAGCACCCCAACCCCGGGACTAACGTACCAAGAGACCCAGTACTTC
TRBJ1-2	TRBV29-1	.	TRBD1	CSVGLNQGAEYYGYTF	TGCAGCGTTGGTCTTAACCAGGGGGCCGAGTACTATGGCTACACCTTC
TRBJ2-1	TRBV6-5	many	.	CASSYSMEGAFNEQFF	TGTGCCAGCAGTTACTCGATGGAGGGGGCGTTCAATGAGCAGTTCTTC
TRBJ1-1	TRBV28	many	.	CASRTAGDLAFF	TGTGCCAGCAGAACCGCAGGCGATTTAGCTTTCTTT
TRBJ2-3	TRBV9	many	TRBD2	CASSVVAGGLTDTQYF	TGTGCCAGCAGCGTAGTAGCGGGGGGGCTGACAGATACGCAGTATTTT
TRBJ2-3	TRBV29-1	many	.	CSALDLPTGGGTDTQYF	TGCAGCGCACTAGACCTCCCAACAGGGGGGGGCACAGATACGCAGTATTTT